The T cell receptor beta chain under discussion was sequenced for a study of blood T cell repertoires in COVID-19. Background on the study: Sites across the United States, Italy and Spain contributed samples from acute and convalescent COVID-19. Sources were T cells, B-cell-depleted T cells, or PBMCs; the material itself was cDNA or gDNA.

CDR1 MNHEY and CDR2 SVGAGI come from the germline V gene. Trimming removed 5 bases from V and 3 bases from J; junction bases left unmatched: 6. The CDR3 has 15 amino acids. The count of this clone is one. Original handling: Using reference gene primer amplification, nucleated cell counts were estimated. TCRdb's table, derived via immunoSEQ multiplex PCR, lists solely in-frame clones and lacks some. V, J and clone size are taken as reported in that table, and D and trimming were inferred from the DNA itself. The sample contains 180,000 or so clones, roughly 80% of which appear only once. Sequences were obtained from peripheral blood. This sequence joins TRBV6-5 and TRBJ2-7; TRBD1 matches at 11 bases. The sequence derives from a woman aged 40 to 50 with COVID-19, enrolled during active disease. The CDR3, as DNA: TGTGCCAGCAGTACCCTAGGGACAGGGGGCTACGAGCAGTACGTC. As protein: CASSTLGTGGYEQYV.